Listed below are T cell receptor beta chains from one sample, sequenced in a study of CD8 T cells in Susac syndrome. TCRdb independently ran MiXCR on the immunoSEQ multiplex PCR reads; one entry per CDR3 protein. The data hold more than 150,000 distinct CDR3 sequences, with approximately 95% observed a single time. Sequencing was performed on CD8+ T cells from PBMCs. Receptors originate from a human donor with Susac syndrome. The CDR3 runs from the conserved cysteine through the conserved F or W. Each record gives: D gene, J gene, clone size, V gene, CDR3 protein, CDR3 DNA. A D gene is named only where the DNA matches it firmly. Part of the rows lack a size; the others show once, few, many or a class for expanded clones.

d_gene: -; j_gene: TRBJ2-5; abundance: -; v_gene: TRBV30; CDR3aa: CAWTPSREETQYF; CDR3nt: TGTGCCTGGACTCCTAGCAGGGAAGAGACCCAGTACTTC
d_gene: TRBD1; j_gene: TRBJ1-1; abundance: -; v_gene: TRBV20-1; CDR3aa: CSAWDRENTEAFF; CDR3nt: TGCAGTGCTTGGGACAGGGAGAACACTGAAGCTTTCTTT
d_gene: -; j_gene: TRBJ1-1; abundance: -; v_gene: TRBV12-3/TRBV12-4; CDR3aa: CASSRIELNTEAFF; CDR3nt: TGTGCCAGCAGTCGGATAGAATTGAACACTGAAGCTTTCTTT
d_gene: TRBD1; j_gene: TRBJ1-1; abundance: -; v_gene: TRBV28; CDR3aa: CASSLKTGGGMNTEAFF; CDR3nt: TGTGCCAGCAGCCTCAAGACAGGGGGCGGAATGAACACTGAAGCTTTCTTT
d_gene: -; j_gene: TRBJ2-2; abundance: -; v_gene: TRBV27; CDR3aa: CASSKHTGELFF; CDR3nt: TGTGCCAGCAGTAAACACACCGGGGAGCTGTTTTTT
d_gene: -; j_gene: TRBJ1-1; abundance: -; v_gene: TRBV9; CDR3aa: CASSSGGGYTEAFF; CDR3nt: TGTGCCAGCAGCTCAGGAGGGGGATACACTGAAGCTTTCTTT
d_gene: -; j_gene: TRBJ2-7; abundance: -; v_gene: TRBV4-1; CDR3aa: CASSQLRGTYEQYF; CDR3nt: TGCGCCAGCAGCCAACTCCGAGGGACCTACGAGCAGTACTTC
d_gene: TRBD1; j_gene: TRBJ1-3; abundance: -; v_gene: TRBV5-1; CDR3aa: CASKTDRVEDSGNTIYF; CDR3nt: TGCGCCAGCAAGACCGACAGGGTTGAGGACTCTGGAAACACCATATATTTT
d_gene: TRBD2; j_gene: TRBJ2-5; abundance: -; v_gene: TRBV3-1; CDR3aa: CASSQTSGDDRGQYF; CDR3nt: TGTGCCAGCAGCCAGACTAGCGGGGACGACCGTGGCCAGTACTTC
d_gene: -; j_gene: TRBJ1-2; abundance: -; v_gene: TRBV3-1; CDR3aa: CASSSDEGYGYTF; CDR3nt: TGTGCCAGCAGCTCCGACGAGGGATATGGCTACACCTTC
d_gene: -; j_gene: TRBJ1-1; abundance: few; v_gene: TRBV27; CDR3aa: CASSQRGTEAFF; CDR3nt: TGTGCCAGCAGTCAAAGGGGGACTGAAGCTTTCTTT
d_gene: TRBD1; j_gene: TRBJ2-1; abundance: -; v_gene: TRBV7-8; CDR3aa: CASSLEGQGVPEQFF; CDR3nt: TGTGCCAGCAGCTTAGAGGGACAGGGGGTCCCGGAGCAGTTCTTC
d_gene: TRBD1; j_gene: TRBJ1-5; abundance: -; v_gene: TRBV5-6; CDR3aa: CASSIGQGPNQPQHF; CDR3nt: TGTGCCAGCAGCATAGGACAGGGCCCTAATCAGCCCCAGCATTTT
d_gene: -; j_gene: TRBJ2-1; abundance: -; v_gene: TRBV2; CDR3aa: CAITLGAADEQFF; CDR3nt: TGTGCCATAACCCTAGGGGCGGCGGATGAGCAGTTCTTC
d_gene: TRBD1; j_gene: TRBJ1-5; abundance: -; v_gene: TRBV30; CDR3aa: CAWSGSNRGQPQHF; CDR3nt: TGTGCCTGGAGTGGGTCGAACAGGGGTCAGCCCCAGCATTTT
d_gene: -; j_gene: TRBJ1-2; abundance: -; v_gene: TRBV10-3; CDR3aa: CAISPDTRSYGYTF; CDR3nt: TGTGCCATCAGTCCAGACACTCGTAGCTATGGCTACACCTTC
d_gene: TRBD1; j_gene: TRBJ1-3; abundance: -; v_gene: TRBV11-2; CDR3aa: CASSSSRTGIGNTIYF; CDR3nt: TGTGCCAGCAGCTCTAGCAGGACAGGGATTGGAAACACCATATATTTT
d_gene: -; j_gene: TRBJ2-1; abundance: few; v_gene: TRBV6-1; CDR3aa: CASSKTDTLIEQFF; CDR3nt: TGTGCCAGCAGTAAGACAGATACGTTAATTGAGCAGTTCTTC
d_gene: TRBD1; j_gene: TRBJ2-7; abundance: -; v_gene: TRBV7-9; CDR3aa: CASERDRGNEQYF; CDR3nt: TGTGCCTCCGAGAGAGACAGGGGTAACGAGCAGTACTTC
d_gene: -; j_gene: TRBJ2-1; abundance: -; v_gene: TRBV5-1; CDR3aa: CASSLDGGLYNEQFF; CDR3nt: TGCGCCAGCAGCTTGGACGGGGGCTTATACAATGAGCAGTTCTTC
d_gene: TRBD2; j_gene: TRBJ2-5; abundance: -; v_gene: TRBV2; CDR3aa: CASSGPLAGKETQYF; CDR3nt: TGTGCCAGCAGTGGCCCACTAGCGGGTAAAGAGACCCAGTACTTC
d_gene: -; j_gene: TRBJ1-5; abundance: -; v_gene: TRBV7-9; CDR3aa: CASSLISSGQRGNQPQHF; CDR3nt: TGTGCCAGCAGCTTAATATCGAGTGGGCAGCGGGGCAATCAGCCCCAGCATTTT
d_gene: -; j_gene: TRBJ2-7; abundance: -; v_gene: TRBV9; CDR3aa: CASSVGDSSIYEQYF; CDR3nt: TGTGCCAGCAGCGTAGGAGACAGTTCGATCTACGAGCAGTACTTC
d_gene: -; j_gene: TRBJ2-1; abundance: once; v_gene: TRBV19; CDR3aa: CASSIDREGYNEQFF; CDR3nt: TGTGCCAGTAGTATTGACAGAGAGGGCTACAATGAGCAGTTCTTC
d_gene: -; j_gene: TRBJ2-3; abundance: -; v_gene: TRBV30; CDR3aa: CAWSGADSTDTQYF; CDR3nt: TGTGCCTGGAGCGGGGCGGATAGCACAGATACGCAGTATTTT
d_gene: -; j_gene: TRBJ2-5; abundance: -; v_gene: TRBV9; CDR3aa: CASSVGGSGGETQYF; CDR3nt: TGTGCCAGCAGCGTAGGTGGGAGTGGGGGCGAGACCCAGTACTTC
d_gene: -; j_gene: TRBJ1-2; abundance: once; v_gene: TRBV29-1; CDR3aa: CSGRPSQGYTF; CDR3nt: TGCAGCGGACGGCCCTCACAAGGCTACACCTTC
d_gene: -; j_gene: TRBJ1-2; abundance: -; v_gene: TRBV11-2; CDR3aa: CASSEQDRLNYGYTF; CDR3nt: TGTGCCAGCAGCGAACAGGACAGACTTAACTATGGCTACACCTTC
d_gene: TRBD1; j_gene: TRBJ2-7; abundance: -; v_gene: TRBV11-1; CDR3aa: CASSGSGTGLGEQYF; CDR3nt: TGTGCCAGCAGCGGATCCGGGACAGGGCTAGGGGAGCAGTACTTC
d_gene: -; j_gene: TRBJ2-4; abundance: -; v_gene: TRBV3-1; CDR3aa: CASSPFVGVGNIQYF; CDR3nt: TGTGCCAGCAGCCCCTTCGTGGGGGTCGGAAACATTCAGTACTTC
d_gene: TRBD1; j_gene: TRBJ1-1; abundance: -; v_gene: TRBV4-1; CDR3aa: CASSHSRDSSMNTEAFF; CDR3nt: TGCGCCAGCAGCCACAGCCGGGACAGTTCCATGAACACTGAAGCTTTCTTT
d_gene: -; j_gene: TRBJ2-1; abundance: once; v_gene: TRBV5-1; CDR3aa: CASSTEPYVEQFF; CDR3nt: TGCGCCAGCAGCACCGAGCCGTACGTTGAGCAGTTCTTC
d_gene: TRBD2; j_gene: TRBJ2-3; abundance: -; v_gene: TRBV2; CDR3aa: CASREAGEPDTQYF; CDR3nt: TGTGCCAGCAGAGAAGCGGGAGAACCAGATACGCAGTATTTT
d_gene: -; j_gene: TRBJ2-7; abundance: once; v_gene: TRBV21-1; CDR3aa: CASSNQDRESYEQYF; CDR3nt: TGTGCCAGCAGCAATCAGGACAGGGAGTCCTACGAGCAGTACTTC
d_gene: -; j_gene: TRBJ2-7; abundance: -; v_gene: TRBV13; CDR3aa: CASSLGSGSYEQYF; CDR3nt: TGTGCCAGCAGCTTAGGGAGTGGGAGCTACGAGCAGTACTTC
d_gene: -; j_gene: TRBJ2-1; abundance: once; v_gene: TRBV3-1; CDR3aa: CASSQRNEQFF; CDR3nt: TGTGCCAGCAGCCAAAGGAATGAGCAGTTCTTC
d_gene: -; j_gene: TRBJ1-1; abundance: once; v_gene: TRBV12-3/TRBV12-4; CDR3aa: CASRLLRVGGEAFF; CDR3nt: TGTGCCAGCAGACTACTCAGGGTAGGGGGTGAAGCTTTCTTT
d_gene: -; j_gene: TRBJ2-7; abundance: -; v_gene: TRBV20-1; CDR3aa: CSARGTDSYEQYF; CDR3nt: TGCAGTGCTAGGGGCACAGATTCCTACGAGCAGTACTTC
d_gene: TRBD1; j_gene: TRBJ2-7; abundance: once; v_gene: TRBV29-1; CDR3aa: CSARDSRSYEQYF; CDR3nt: TGCAGCGCCCGGGACAGTCGATCCTACGAGCAGTACTTC
d_gene: -; j_gene: TRBJ1-6; abundance: -; v_gene: TRBV15; CDR3aa: CATSRGSLRDYNSPLHF; CDR3nt: TGTGCCACCAGCAGAGGAAGTCTCAGGGATTATAATTCACCCCTCCACTTT
d_gene: -; j_gene: TRBJ2-7; abundance: -; v_gene: TRBV5-1; CDR3aa: CASSPHTGVGPYEQYF; CDR3nt: TGCGCCAGCAGCCCGCACACGGGGGTCGGACCCTACGAGCAGTACTTC
d_gene: -; j_gene: TRBJ1-1; abundance: -; v_gene: TRBV3-1; CDR3aa: CASSHTNGQMNTEAFF; CDR3nt: TGTGCCAGCAGCCACACAAATGGGCAAATGAACACTGAAGCTTTCTTT
d_gene: TRBD2; j_gene: TRBJ2-5; abundance: -; v_gene: TRBV13; CDR3aa: CASSILAGGPRETQYF; CDR3nt: TGTGCCAGCAGTATCCTAGCGGGAGGGCCTCGGGAGACCCAGTACTTC
d_gene: TRBD1; j_gene: TRBJ2-1; abundance: -; v_gene: TRBV19; CDR3aa: CASQQGSSYNEQFF; CDR3nt: TGTGCCAGTCAACAGGGGAGCTCCTACAATGAGCAGTTCTTC
d_gene: TRBD2; j_gene: TRBJ2-7; abundance: once; v_gene: TRBV28; CDR3aa: CASSSRTGRDREQYF; CDR3nt: TGTGCCAGCAGTTCCCGGACCGGGAGGGATCGGGAGCAGTACTTC
d_gene: -; j_gene: TRBJ2-3; abundance: -; v_gene: TRBV9; CDR3aa: CASSVTLATDTQYF; CDR3nt: TGTGCCAGCAGCGTAACTCTAGCGACAGATACGCAGTATTTT
d_gene: -; j_gene: TRBJ1-1; abundance: -; v_gene: TRBV4-1; CDR3aa: CASSQATQNTEAFF; CDR3nt: TGCGCCAGCAGCCAAGCTACGCAGAACACTGAAGCTTTCTTT
d_gene: -; j_gene: TRBJ1-5; abundance: -; v_gene: TRBV28; CDR3aa: CASGVQAGYSNQPQHF; CDR3nt: TGTGCCAGCGGGGTTCAGGCAGGGTATAGCAATCAGCCCCAGCATTTT
d_gene: -; j_gene: TRBJ2-7; abundance: -; v_gene: TRBV2; CDR3aa: CASSVYFYEQYF; CDR3nt: TGTGCCAGCAGTGTATACTTCTACGAGCAGTACTTC
d_gene: -; j_gene: TRBJ2-3; abundance: -; v_gene: TRBV4-1; CDR3aa: CASKPDHGTDTQYF; CDR3nt: TGCGCCAGCAAACCCGACCACGGCACAGATACGCAGTATTTT
d_gene: TRBD1; j_gene: TRBJ2-1; abundance: -; v_gene: TRBV29-1; CDR3aa: CSVDGISGQGNYDEQFF; CDR3nt: TGCAGCGTTGACGGGATTTCGGGACAGGGGAACTACGATGAGCAGTTCTTC
d_gene: -; j_gene: TRBJ1-5; abundance: -; v_gene: TRBV30; CDR3aa: CAWSPGPNQPQHF; CDR3nt: TGTGCCTGGAGTCCGGGGCCTAATCAGCCCCAGCATTTT
d_gene: -; j_gene: TRBJ2-2; abundance: -; v_gene: TRBV30; CDR3aa: CAWSVRKNTGELFF; CDR3nt: TGTGCCTGGAGTGTACGTAAAAACACCGGGGAGCTGTTTTTT
d_gene: -; j_gene: TRBJ2-3; abundance: -; v_gene: TRBV27; CDR3aa: CASTSLGFDGSTDTQYF; CDR3nt: TGTGCCAGCACCTCCTTAGGGTTTGACGGCAGCACAGATACGCAGTATTTT
d_gene: -; j_gene: TRBJ1-1; abundance: -; v_gene: TRBV29-1; CDR3aa: CSGTGNTEAFF; CDR3nt: TGCAGCGGTACAGGGAACACTGAAGCTTTCTTT
d_gene: TRBD1; j_gene: TRBJ1-6; abundance: -; v_gene: TRBV9; CDR3aa: CASSENRGGNSPLHF; CDR3nt: TGTGCCAGCAGCGAGAACAGGGGGGGCAATTCACCCCTCCACTTT
d_gene: -; j_gene: TRBJ1-1; abundance: once; v_gene: TRBV11-2; CDR3aa: CASSVWTVNTEAFF; CDR3nt: TGTGCCAGCAGCGTCTGGACAGTGAACACTGAAGCTTTCTTT
d_gene: -; j_gene: TRBJ1-6; abundance: -; v_gene: TRBV7-3; CDR3aa: CASSFSRTVGYSPLHF; CDR3nt: TGTGCCAGCAGCTTTTCCAGGACCGTTGGTTATTCACCCCTCCACTTT
d_gene: -; j_gene: TRBJ2-5; abundance: -; v_gene: TRBV3-1; CDR3aa: CASSPVGGETQYF; CDR3nt: TGTGCCAGCAGCCCGGTAGGCGGTGAGACCCAGTACTTC
d_gene: -; j_gene: TRBJ2-7; abundance: -; v_gene: TRBV12-5; CDR3aa: CASGPRDNSYEQYF; CDR3nt: TGTGCTAGTGGTCCCCGGGACAACTCCTACGAGCAGTACTTC